These 8 T cell receptor beta chains came from one sample sequenced in a study of radiotherapy plus CTLA-4 blockade in lung cancer. Profiling relied on immunoSEQ multiplex PCR, and the TCRdb table lists in-frame clones only, not all of them. Counted here are 53,000 or so clones, 75% to 90% occurring once; the ten biggest clones make up around a sixth. Sequenced material: peripheral blood, taken from a patient treated with radiotherapy plus ipilimumab. These receptors were taken from a human donor with non-small cell lung cancer that progressed on radiotherapy plus ipilimumab. Some clones in this sample may be carry-over from other donors' samples.

This clone was seen once. The gene calls are TRBV5-1 and TRBJ2-3; D is uncertain. Germline assignment: CDR1 SGHRS and CDR2 YFSETQ. The CDR3 loop spans 16 amino acids. V lost 4 bases and J lost 4, with 19 bases in between. In nucleotides, the CDR3 is TGCGCCAGCAGCCCAAATGGAGTTCCCAGTTCAGATACGCAGTATTTT. Its translation: CASSPNGVPSSDTQYF.

V is TRBV4-1 and J is TRBJ2-7; D uncertain. The CDR3 is 14 amino acids. Trimming shortened V by 1 base and J by 0 bases, and 7 bases separated the two germline ends. CDR1 and CDR2 from the germline V gene are MGHRA and YSYEKL. The CDR3 DNA follows: TGCGCCAGCAGCCAAGCAGAGGTCTCCTACGAGCAGTACTTC. It specifies CASSQAEVSYEQYF.

The rearrangement uses TRBV5-4 and TRBJ2-3; 8 nucleotides match TRBD2. Germline-derived CDR1 and CDR2 are SGHNT and YYREEE (reference sequence). The CDR3 loop spans 16 amino acids. With 4 bases clipped from V and 0 bases from J, the junction kept 7 bases outside the gene matches. CDR3 region: CASSPVAGLSTDTQYF. CDR3 bases: TGTGCCAGCAGCCCCGTAGCGGGATTGAGCACAGATACGCAGTATTTT.

The J gene is TRBJ2-6, the V gene TRBV25-1; 7 nucleotides agree with TRBD2. This CDR3 spans 17 amino acids. Unmatched junction bases numbered 5, after V lost 3 bases and J lost 0 bases. CDR1 is MGHDK and CDR2 is SYGVNS in the germline V gene. CDR3 in amino acids: CASSEPGGNSGANVLTF. As DNA, the CDR3 is TGTGCCAGCAGTGAGCCGGGAGGAAACTCTGGGGCCAACGTCCTGACTTTC.

The chain is built from TRBV5-1 and TRBJ2-5, with 11 bases identical to TRBD2. This CDR3 spans 16 amino acids. Trimming removed 0 bases from V and 5 bases from J; junction bases left unmatched: 6. Germline CDR1 reads SGHRS; CDR2 reads YFSETQ. The CDR3 nucleotides read TGCGCCAGCAGCTTGGGAACTAGCGGGGGCATGGAGACCCAGTACTTC. It encodes CASSLGTSGGMETQYF.

The DNA for the CDR3 is TGTGCCAGCAGCTCCGGACTGATAGCGGGAGGGCAGTCGAGGGAGCTGTTTTTT. This codes for CASSSGLIAGGQSRELFF. The chain carries TRBV5-5 and TRBJ2-2; 11 nucleotides align to TRBD2. The ends lost 3 bases at V and 9 bases at J; junction bases unmatched: 16. Germline loops: CDR1 SGHKS, CDR2 YYEKEE (reference sequence). This CDR3 has 18 residues.

The J gene is TRBJ2-7, the V gene TRBV5-1; TRBD1 matches 8 bases. V dropped 5 bases and J dropped 3; count of bases not matched to a gene: 7. The CDR3 is 14 residues long. Per the germline V gene, CDR1 is SGHRS and CDR2 is YFSETQ. The DNA of the CDR3 is TGCGCCAGCAGTCTCGACAGGGGAGACTACGAGCAGTACTTC. The encoded protein is CASSLDRGDYEQYF. The full variable domain, completed using reference TRBV5-1 and TRBJ2-7, is KAGVTQTPRYLIKTRGQQVTLSCSPISGHRSVSWYQQTPGQGLQFLFEYFSETQRNKGNFPGRFSGRQFSNSRSEMNVSTLELGDSALYLCASSLDRGDYEQYFGPGTRLTVT.

This chain joins TRBV7-9 and TRBJ1-2; possibly TRBD1 for D (5 bases). CDR1 and CDR2 (germline): SEHNR, FQNEAQ (reference sequence). The CDR3 is made up of 13 amino acids. Trimming removed 1 base from V and 7 bases from J, with 10 bases in between. The CDR3 loop reads CASSLGRQGGYTF. The CDR3 DNA follows: TGTGCCAGCAGCTTAGGGCGTCAGGGTGGCTACACCTTC.